This T cell receptor beta chain was profiled in a study of T cells after posttransplantation cyclophosphamide. Study results and limitations: Later post-transplant blood repertoires were often dominated by donor CD8+ memory clones.

This clone has only a few counts. Its antigen is undetermined. A read error may account for a junction end that differs from germline. Here immunoSEQ multiplex PCR was the method, and the copy in TCRdb shows in-frame clones only, minus some. Observed are 40,000 to 60,000 clones, no singletons, with the top ten taking about 2.2%. This clonotype originated in a man aged 40-55 years in good health, CMV-negative, and a related stem cell transplant donor. Sample: PBMCs.

The CDR3 DNA is TGTGTCAGCAGTTACTCCGAGGGTCAGGTTGGCTACACCTTC. This translates into CVSSYSEGQVGYTF. The chain links TRBV6-5 to TRBJ1-2; D ambiguous. CDR1 and CDR2 from the germline V gene are MNHEY and SVGAGI. This CDR3 has 14 amino acids.